This T cell receptor (beta chain) was sequenced during a study of T cell responses to AZD1222 COVID-19 vaccine (dated by TCRdb to the early 2020s). For context, the study as a whole: A total of 230 to 250 trial participants underwent TCR sequencing, of whom nearly 210 received two doses of AZD1222 and about 25 received two doses of the MenACWY control vaccine. Trial participants were enrolled by age into 18-55, 56-69 and 70-plus year subgroups, with 148, 28 and 57 TCR-sequenced participants respectively. The study at large found these results: Participants were mostly white British, with more females than males. The authors suggested clonal diversity may have been underestimated. Reportedly, almost half of the unique spike-specific TCRs recognized epitopes lying outside the regions that are mutated in the B.1.351 and B.1.1.7 variants. Conclusions about previously exposed vaccinees are limited, since just six AZD1222 recipients were seropositive for SARS-CoV-2 at baseline. The 56-69-year group was small, and its depth increase did not reach significance, likely because of low power. After two AZD1222 doses, spike-specific TCR breadth and depth were significantly higher than at day 0 and than in MenACWY recipients. CD4 TCRs associated with the vaccine covered the entire spike protein, and the dominant responses were in regions 160-218 and 743-854. Because no day 14 peak-response samples were available, the repertoires could be characterized only after the peak T cell response.

Concerning this clone itself: The antigen it binds to is not known. No quality values exist for individual bases; no much larger clone is one base distant.

Trimming accounts for 4 bases at V and 9 bases at J, while the number of junction bases matched to no gene is 5. CDR1 is given as MNHEY and CDR2 as SMNVEV, both from the germline V gene (reference sequence). The CDR3 holds 14 amino acids from the cysteine to the phenylalanine. CDR3 DNA is the only sequence kept; it has 42 bases, read in frame from the first base. The CDR3 regions of human TCRbeta chains were subjected to immunosequencing. On the study's bioinformatics: TCRs in the repertoires were compared against a reference library of SARS-CoV-2-specific TCRs that had been generated with the MIRA antigen-specificity platform. Breadth was defined as the fraction of unique TCRs that were SARS-CoV-2-associated, and depth was defined as the fraction of total T cells that were SARS-CoV-2-associated. Using the MIRA data, each spike-specific TCR was assigned both to the spike region to which the TCR was reactive and to a CD4 or CD8 class. Log10-transformed breadth and depth values were compared by one-way ANOVA with Sidak's multiple comparisons tests. This immuneACCESS table, as held by TCRdb, lists in-frame sequences with V and J called but not all clones. Of the missing ones, under half trace to an unresolved V gene in checked studies; the others have no known cause. D and trimming come from the DNA, and the V and J calls and clone size come from that table. This sample lists 150,000 to 190,000 clones; about 90% were detected once. The top ten clones comprise 8% to 10% of the sample.

This specimen's time point label, interpreted: about 28 days (+/-7) after the second vaccine dose. AZD1222 recipients whose second dose came at about 4 weeks and those whose second dose came at about 12 weeks were combined into one group, since spike-specific TCR depth and breadth did not differ between the two schedules. The vaccinee samples were drawn from two UK trials, COV001 and COV002, one of which was a single-blind randomized controlled phase 2/3 trial testing AZD1222 (ChAdOx1 nCoV-19) in healthy adults. Trial participant PBMC samples were collected at day 0 and day 28 after the second dose for TCRbeta chain sequencing.

Sequenced material: peripheral blood, taken 28 days after the second AZD1222 dose. The V gene is TRBV27 and the J gene is TRBJ1-6; TRBD1 agrees with 8 junctional bases. This receptor was identified in an adult who received the AZD1222 COVID-19 vaccine. CDR3 region: CASSSQGDRSPLHF. In nucleotides, the sequence is TGTGCCAGCAGTTCACAGGGGGATCGTTCACCCCTCCACTTT.